One and the same sample provided the 23 T cell receptor beta chains below, sequenced in a study of T cell clonotyping in hematopoietic cell transplantation. Using immunoSEQ multiplex PCR, the repertoire was profiled, and TCRdb retains in-frame clones only, with some absent. The sample gives about 18,000 clones, 85% to 95% of which show up once; about 5% is in the top ten. The sequencing sample was made of peripheral blood mononuclear cells. The source of these receptors is a man aged 35-49 years in good health. Some clones in this sample may be carry-over from other donors' samples.

This sequence joins TRBV18 and TRBJ2-7; D gene unclear. This CDR3 is 13 amino acids long. Germline values: CDR1 KGHSH, CDR2 LQKENI. The V end was cut by 3 bases, the J end by 5 bases, with 11 bases between. The CDR3 spells CASSPPLRDEQYF. The CDR3 DNA reads as TGTGCCAGCTCACCTCCCCTTCGGGACGAGCAGTACTTC.

The CDR3, as DNA: TGTGCCAGCAGCCCCCAGGGACTAGGGGGCTACGAGCAGTACTTC. This codes for CASSPQGLGGYEQYF. The genes are TRBV28 and TRBJ2-7; 8 bases fit TRBD2. CDR3 length equals 15 residues. The V and J ends lost 6 bases and 3 bases, in that order; junction bases with no gene match: 10. Germline V gene lookup returns CDR1 MDHEN and CDR2 SYDVKM.

The V gene is TRBV5-6, the J gene TRBJ2-7, with 8 bases fitting TRBD1. Per the germline V gene, CDR1 is SGHDT and CDR2 is YYEEEE. The V and J ends lost 4 bases and 1 base, in that order; junction bases with no gene match: 7. This CDR3 is built from 15 residues. CDR3 in amino acids: CASSRFGQGSYEQYF. In DNA form, the CDR3 reads TGTGCCAGCAGCAGGTTCGGACAGGGTTCCTACGAGCAGTACTTC. Full variable domain (rest looked up from reference TRBV5-6 and TRBJ2-7): DAGVTQSPTHLIKTRGQQVTLRCSPKSGHDTVSWYQQALGQGPQFIFQYYEEEERQRGNFPDRFSGHQFPNYSSELNVNALLLGDSALYLCASSRFGQGSYEQYFGPGTRLTVT.

The V and J genes are TRBV25-1 and TRBJ2-6; the D gene is possibly TRBD1 (5 bases). CDR3 length equals 18 residues. V gave up 4 bases and J gave up 5 bases, with 21 bases separating them. From germline, CDR1 is MGHDK and CDR2 SYGVNS. CDR3: CASSAATTGQSRANVLTF. CDR3 DNA: TGTGCCAGCAGTGCGGCGACAACTGGACAAAGTCGGGCCAACGTCCTGACTTTC.

This clone was seen a handful of times. The chain employs TRBV6-1 and TRBJ2-5; 15 nucleotides match TRBD2. Germline loops: CDR1 MNHNS, CDR2 SASEGT. This CDR3 has 17 residues. The J segment lost 4 bases and the V segment lost 3 bases, leaving 6 bases of the junction unmatched. CDR3 protein: CASSDGTSGRIGETQYF. The CDR3 DNA is TGTGCCAGCAGTGATGGGACTAGCGGGAGGATCGGAGAGACCCAGTACTTC.

The chain combines TRBV2 with TRBJ2-7; possible D gene TRBD2, 5 bases. V gave up 7 bases and J gave up 1 base, with 14 bases separating them. In germline, CDR1 is SNHLY, CDR2 FYNNEI. This CDR3 is built from 14 residues. The CDR3 DNA reads TGTGCCAGCACCCCCAGCGGCGTTTCCTACGAGCAGTACTTC. Protein product: CASTPSGVSYEQYF.

The chain uses TRBV2 and TRBJ1-2; D is ambiguous. V shed 4 bases and J shed 1 base, with 7 bases lying between them. Germline V CDR1 and CDR2: SNHLY, FYNNEI. This CDR3 has 13 residues. The CDR3 protein is CASSAPHNYGYTF. CDR3 DNA: TGTGCCAGCAGTGCCCCACATAACTATGGCTACACCTTC.

The V and J genes are TRBV6-5 and TRBJ2-7; possibly TRBD1 for D (6 bases). The CDR3 is 14 amino acids. Trimming stripped 5 bases from V and 0 bases from J, with 11 bases between. Per germline, CDR1 MNHEY and CDR2 SVGAGI. The CDR3 DNA reads as TGTGCCAGCAGTATGACAGGTGACTCCTACGAGCAGTACTTC. Amino acids: CASSMTGDSYEQYF.

The rearrangement links TRBV25-1 to TRBJ1-2; 8 positions agree with TRBD1. Losses at the gene ends were 3 bases for V and 8 bases for J; bases not matched to a gene: 5. In germline, CDR1 is MGHDK, CDR2 SYGVNS. This CDR3 region has 13 residues. The CDR3 DNA reads as TGTGCCAGCAGTGATCCAGGGGGCTTAGGCTACACCTTC. Translation gives CASSDPGGLGYTF.

The chain combines TRBV6-4 with TRBJ2-1, with D perhaps given as TRBD1 or TRBD2 (6 bases each). The CDR3 extends over 17 amino acids. V lost 2 bases and J 1 base, leaving 15 bases between the germline ends. Germline V gene sequence: CDR1 MRHNA, CDR2 SNTAGT. CDR3 loop: CASSDTRGGGSYNEQFF. CDR3 bases: TGTGCCAGCAGTGACACCAGAGGAGGGGGGTCCTACAATGAGCAGTTCTTC.

The gene calls are TRBV5-1 and TRBJ1-6; 7 bases map to TRBD1. Looked up from germline, CDR1 is SGHRS and CDR2 is YFSETQ. With V trimmed by 0 bases and J by 10 bases, 4 bases remained unmatched. This CDR3 comprises 14 residues. CDR3 coding DNA: TGCGCCAGCAGCTTGGGGAGGGGGCAGTCACCCCTCCACTTT. Its protein is CASSLGRGQSPLHF.

The chain recombines TRBV29-1 with TRBJ2-5, with D maybe TRBD1 (6 bases). The V end lost 6 bases, the J end lost 2 bases, and 13 bases lay between the germline ends. The CDR3 contains 13 residues. Per the germline V gene, CDR1 is SQVTM and CDR2 is ANQGSEA. CDR3 DNA: TGCAGCGTATCCGGGACATTTCAAGAGACCCAGTACTTC. Residues: CSVSGTFQETQYF. The full variable domain, completed using reference TRBV29-1 and TRBJ2-5, is SAVISQKPSRDICQRGTSLTIQCQVDSQVTMMFWYRQQPGQSLTLIATANQGSEATYESGFVIDKFPISRPNLTFSTLTVSNMSPEDSSIYLCSVSGTFQETQYFGPGTRLLVL.

V usage is TRBV6-6 and J usage is TRBJ2-2, with D perhaps matching TRBD2 (7 bases). The ends were cut back, 5 bases at V and 4 bases at J, with 14 bases in the middle. The CDR3 is made up of 15 amino acids. CDR1 is MNHNY and CDR2 is SVGAGI in the germline V gene (reference sequence). CDR3 in amino acids: CASSPLRGGTGELFF. As DNA, the CDR3 is TGTGCCAGCAGTCCTCTTAGGGGGGGCACCGGGGAGCTGTTTTTT.

The CDR3 DNA sequence: TGTGCCAGCAGTCCTAGCCCGGGCTCCTACGAGCAGTACTTC. Protein sequence: CASSPSPGSYEQYF. This chain links TRBV28 with TRBJ2-7; a weak D match, TRBD2 (5 bases). Germline loops: CDR1 MDHEN, CDR2 SYDVKM. The CDR3 sequence is 14 residues long. V dropped 5 bases and J dropped 0 bases, with 11 bases sitting between them. Full variable domain (remainder filled in from reference TRBV28 and TRBJ2-7): DVKVTQSSRYLVKRTGEKVFLECVQDMDHENMFWYRQDPGLGLRLIYFSYDVKMKEKGDIPEGYSVSREKKERFSLILESASTNQTSMYLCASSPSPGSYEQYFGPGTRLTVT.

The gene calls are TRBV30 and TRBJ2-3, with D uncertain. Trimming took off 4 bases at V and 1 base at J, with 6 bases between the two ends. Per the germline V gene, CDR1 is GTSNPN and CDR2 is SVGIG (reference sequence). The CDR3 covers 12 residues. For the CDR3, the DNA is TGTGCCTGGAACCCCGGCACAGATACGCAGTATTTT. It specifies CAWNPGTDTQYF.

This chain joins TRBV5-1 and TRBJ2-7, with TRBD1 identical over 10 bases. CDR3 size: 17 residues. Looked up from germline, CDR1 is SGHRS and CDR2 is YFSETQ. Trimming cost V 1 base and J 3 bases; bases outside gene matches: 10. The CDR3 here is CASSLWARGQGNYEQYF. In nucleotides, the CDR3 is TGCGCCAGCAGCTTGTGGGCGAGGGGACAGGGGAACTACGAGCAGTACTTC.

The rearrangement uses TRBV5-1 and TRBJ2-2; weak D call: TRBD2 (6 bases). CDR3 length: 15 residues. Trimming removed 0 bases from V and 4 bases from J, with 10 bases in between. Per the germline V gene, CDR1 is SGHRS and CDR2 is YFSETQ. The CDR3 is CASSLVQGGTGELFF. The CDR3 nucleotides read TGCGCCAGCAGCTTGGTTCAGGGAGGCACCGGGGAGCTGTTTTTT.

This rearrangement joins TRBV7-2 to TRBJ2-7, with D perhaps matching TRBD2 (5 bases). Trimming pared 5 bases from V and 3 bases from J, leaving 14 bases between. Germline CDR1 and CDR2: SGHTA and FQGNSA. The length of the CDR3 is 14 residues. The CDR3 coding sequence is TGTGCCAGCAGCAGGCGAGGGAGCGGCTACGAGCAGTACTTC. Translation gives CASSRRGSGYEQYF.

The chain links TRBV5-1 to TRBJ2-7; TRBD2 is a possible D gene (5 bases). Germline assignment: CDR1 SGHRS and CDR2 YFSETQ. V was shortened by 7 bases and J by 0 bases, with 8 bases between the two germline ends. The CDR3 has 12 amino acids. The DNA for the CDR3 is TGCGCCAGCGGGAGCAACTCCTACGAGCAGTACTTC. Its translation: CASGSNSYEQYF.

The count of this clone is one. This chain uses TRBV28 with TRBJ2-5; the match to TRBD2 covers 7 bases. CDR1 is MDHEN, CDR2 SYDVKM, per germline. The CDR3 extends over 12 amino acids. The ends lost 8 bases at V and 13 bases at J; junction bases unmatched: 13. The CDR3 is CASASVAGSWYF. The CDR3 DNA reads as TGTGCCAGCGCCTCGGTAGCGGGCTCGTGGTACTTC.

This chain links TRBV2 with TRBJ2-5, with 8 bases matching TRBD1. The V gene's germline CDR1 is SNHLY and CDR2 FYNNEI. The CDR3 runs 15 residues. V trimming: 4 bases; J trimming: 5 bases; junction bases outside the gene matches: 9. The CDR3 sequence: CASSANRGIGETQYF. CDR3 in DNA: TGTGCCAGCAGTGCCAACAGGGGGATCGGGGAGACCCAGTACTTC. Full variable domain (rest looked up from reference TRBV2 and TRBJ2-5): EPEVTQTPSHQVTQMGQEVILRCVPISNHLYFYWYRQILGQKVEFLVSFYNNEISEKSEIFDDQFSVERPDGSNFTLKIRSTKLEDSAMYFCASSANRGIGETQYFGPGTRLLVL.

The V and J genes are TRBV2 and TRBJ2-7; 11 bases agree with TRBD2. The V gene end was trimmed by 6 bases and the J gene end by 4 bases; junction bases not matched to a gene: 11. The CDR3 has 16 residues. Germline CDR1 and CDR2: SNHLY and FYNNEI. The CDR3 sequence: CASSALGTSGSYEQYF. The CDR3 coding sequence is TGTGCCAGCAGCGCCCTCGGGACTAGCGGAAGTTACGAGCAGTACTTC.

The chain combines TRBV2 with TRBJ2-5, with TRBD1 matching over 7 bases. CDR1 is SNHLY, CDR2 FYNNEI, per germline. The V gene end was trimmed by 4 bases and the J gene end by 5 bases; junction bases not matched to a gene: 4. This CDR3 has 13 amino acids. CDR3 bases: TGTGCCAGCAGTGCGGGACAGCGGGAGACCCAGTACTTC. This sequence encodes CASSAGQRETQYF.